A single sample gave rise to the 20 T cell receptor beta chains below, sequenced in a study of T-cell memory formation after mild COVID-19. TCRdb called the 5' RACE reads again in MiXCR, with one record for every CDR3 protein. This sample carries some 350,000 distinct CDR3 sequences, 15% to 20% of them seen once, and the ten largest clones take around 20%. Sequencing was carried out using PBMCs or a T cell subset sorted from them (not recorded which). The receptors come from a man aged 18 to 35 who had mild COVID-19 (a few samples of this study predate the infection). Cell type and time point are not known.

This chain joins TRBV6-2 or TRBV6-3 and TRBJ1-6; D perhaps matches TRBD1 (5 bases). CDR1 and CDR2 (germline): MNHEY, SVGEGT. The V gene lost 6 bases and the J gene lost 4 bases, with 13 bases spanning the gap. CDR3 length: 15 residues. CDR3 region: CASRDRDWYNSPLHF. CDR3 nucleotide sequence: TGTGCCAGCAGAGACCGGGACTGGTATAATTCACCCCTCCACTTT.

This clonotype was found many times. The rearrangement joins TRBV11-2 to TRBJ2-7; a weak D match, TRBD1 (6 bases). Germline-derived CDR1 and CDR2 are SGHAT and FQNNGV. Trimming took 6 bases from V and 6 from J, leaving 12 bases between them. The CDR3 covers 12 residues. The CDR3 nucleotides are TGTGCCAGCAGTCCAACAGGGCTCGAGCAGTACTTC. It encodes CASSPTGLEQYF.

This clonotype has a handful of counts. The CDR3 DNA reads TGCGCCAGCAGCCAGGGGTTTACCTACAATGAGCAGTTCTTC. It translates to CASSQGFTYNEQFF. This sequence joins TRBV4-3 and TRBJ2-1; D uncertain. The CDR3 totals 14 residues. The germline CDR1 and CDR2 sequences are LGHNA and YSLEER. V dropped 3 bases and J dropped 2 bases, with 8 bases sitting between them.

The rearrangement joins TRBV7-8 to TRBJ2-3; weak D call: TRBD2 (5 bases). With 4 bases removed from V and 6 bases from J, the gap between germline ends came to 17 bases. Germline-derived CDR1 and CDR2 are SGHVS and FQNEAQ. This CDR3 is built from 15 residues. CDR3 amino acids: CASSSAPAEVDTQYF. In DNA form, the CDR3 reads TGTGCCAGCAGCTCCGCCCCCGCGGAGGTGGATACGCAGTATTTT.

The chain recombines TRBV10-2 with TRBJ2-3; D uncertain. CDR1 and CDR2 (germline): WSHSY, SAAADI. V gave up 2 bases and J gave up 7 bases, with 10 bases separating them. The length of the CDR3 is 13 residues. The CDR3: CASSEIGRYTQYF. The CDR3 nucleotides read TGCGCCAGCAGTGAGATTGGGCGGTATACGCAGTATTTT.

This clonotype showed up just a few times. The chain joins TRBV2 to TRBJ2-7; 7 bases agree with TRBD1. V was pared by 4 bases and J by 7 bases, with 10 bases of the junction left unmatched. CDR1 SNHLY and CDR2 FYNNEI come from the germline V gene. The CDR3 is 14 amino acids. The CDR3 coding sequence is TGTGCCAGCAGTGCCGTGACAGGGTTCTCGGAGCAGTACGTC. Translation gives CASSAVTGFSEQYV.

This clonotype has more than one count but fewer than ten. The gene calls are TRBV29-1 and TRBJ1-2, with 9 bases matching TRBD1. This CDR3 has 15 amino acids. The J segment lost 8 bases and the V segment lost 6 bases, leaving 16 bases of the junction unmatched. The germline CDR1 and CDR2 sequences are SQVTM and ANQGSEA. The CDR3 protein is CSVSPHLRTGEGYTF. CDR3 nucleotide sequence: TGCAGCGTCTCCCCACACCTCAGGACAGGGGAAGGCTACACCTTC.

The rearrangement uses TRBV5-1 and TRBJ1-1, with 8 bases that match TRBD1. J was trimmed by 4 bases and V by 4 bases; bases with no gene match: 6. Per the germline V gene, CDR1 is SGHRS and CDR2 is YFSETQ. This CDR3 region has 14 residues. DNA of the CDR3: TGCGCCAGCAGCGAGGACAGGGTCGGCACTGAAGCTTTCTTT. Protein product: CASSEDRVGTEAFF.

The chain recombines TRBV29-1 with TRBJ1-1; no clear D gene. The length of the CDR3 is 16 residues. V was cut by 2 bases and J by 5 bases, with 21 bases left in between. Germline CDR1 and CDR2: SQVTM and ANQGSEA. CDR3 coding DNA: TGCAGCGTTGAATCTGAAGGACTCAAATATGGGACTGAAGCTTTCTTT. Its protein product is CSVESEGLKYGTEAFF.

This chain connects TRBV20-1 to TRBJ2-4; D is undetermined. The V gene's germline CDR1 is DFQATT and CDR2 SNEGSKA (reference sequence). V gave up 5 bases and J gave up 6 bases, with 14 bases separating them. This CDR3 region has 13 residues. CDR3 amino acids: CSASDRLPNIQYF. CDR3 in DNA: TGCAGTGCTTCGGACCGCCTCCCAAACATTCAGTACTTC.

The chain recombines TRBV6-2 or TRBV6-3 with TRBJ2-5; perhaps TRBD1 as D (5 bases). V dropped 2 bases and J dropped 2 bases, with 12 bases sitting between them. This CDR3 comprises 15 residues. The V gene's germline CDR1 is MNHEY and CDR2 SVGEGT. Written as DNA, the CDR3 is TGTGCCAGCAGTTACCCCAGTAAGGGGCAAGAGACCCAGTACTTC. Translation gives CASSYPSKGQETQYF.

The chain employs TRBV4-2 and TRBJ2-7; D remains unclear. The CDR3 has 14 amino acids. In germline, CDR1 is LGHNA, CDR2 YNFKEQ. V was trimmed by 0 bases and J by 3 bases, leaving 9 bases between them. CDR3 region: CASSQDLTSYEQYF. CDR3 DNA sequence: TGTGCCAGCAGCCAAGACTTGACAAGCTACGAGCAGTACTTC.

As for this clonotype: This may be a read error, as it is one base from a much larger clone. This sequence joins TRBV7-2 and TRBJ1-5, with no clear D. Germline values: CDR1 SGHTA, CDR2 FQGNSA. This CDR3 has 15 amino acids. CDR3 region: CASSPQLARNQHQHF. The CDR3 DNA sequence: TGTGCCAGCAGCCCCCAGCTAGCGCGCAATCAGCACCAGCATTTT.

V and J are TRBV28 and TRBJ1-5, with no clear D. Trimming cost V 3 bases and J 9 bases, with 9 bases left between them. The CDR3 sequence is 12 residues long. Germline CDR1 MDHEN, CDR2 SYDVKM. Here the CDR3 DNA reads TGTGCCAGCAGTTTTACGTGGGGGCCCCAGCATTTT. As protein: CASSFTWGPQHF.

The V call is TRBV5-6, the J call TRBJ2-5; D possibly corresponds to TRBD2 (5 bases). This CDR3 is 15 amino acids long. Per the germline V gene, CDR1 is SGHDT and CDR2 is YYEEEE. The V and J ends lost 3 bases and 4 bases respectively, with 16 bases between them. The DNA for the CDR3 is TGTGCCAGCAGCTGGACTGGCGGCAGCAGAGAGACCCAGTACTTC. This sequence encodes CASSWTGGSRETQYF.

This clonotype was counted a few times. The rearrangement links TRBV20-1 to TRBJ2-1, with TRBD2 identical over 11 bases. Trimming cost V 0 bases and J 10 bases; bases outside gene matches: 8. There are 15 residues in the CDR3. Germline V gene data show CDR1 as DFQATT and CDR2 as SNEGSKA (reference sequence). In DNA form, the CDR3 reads TGCAGTGCTAGAGACGCGGGACTAGCGGCTGGGGAGCAGTTCTTC. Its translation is CSARDAGLAAGEQFF.

This chain's CDR3 is CASSTDRGLYRELFF. The CDR3 DNA reads TGTGCCAGTAGCACGGACAGGGGGCTTTACAGGGAGCTGTTTTTT. The chain joins TRBV19 to TRBJ2-2; TRBD1 agrees at 11 bases. The CDR3 consists of 15 residues. Germline trimming cut 6 bases from V and 9 bases from J; bases unmatched to any gene: 9. Germline CDR1 is LNHDA and CDR2 is SQIVND (reference sequence). Full variable domain (remainder filled in from reference TRBV19 and TRBJ2-2): DGGITQSPKYLFRKEGQNVTLSCEQNLNHDAMYWYRQDPGQGLRLIYYSQIVNDFQKGDIAEGYSVSREKKESFPLTVTSAQKNPTAFYLCASSTDRGLYRELFFGEGSRLTVL.

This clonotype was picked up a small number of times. The CDR3 is CASSVGGAGETQYF. DNA of the CDR3: TGTGCCAGCTCCGTGGGGGGAGCGGGAGAGACCCAGTACTTC. The chain links TRBV28 to TRBJ2-5; a weak D match, TRBD2 (6 bases). Per germline, CDR1 MDHEN and CDR2 SYDVKM. The CDR3 runs to 14 residues. V was trimmed by 8 bases and J by 4 bases, leaving 17 bases between them.

CDR3 DNA: TGTGCCACCAGTGATCCACAGACCTACGAGCAGTACTTC. This sequence encodes CATSDPQTYEQYF. The genes are TRBV24-1 and TRBJ2-7; D call uncertain. Per the germline V gene, CDR1 is KGHDR and CDR2 is SFDVKD. Trimming took off 3 bases at V and 2 bases at J, with 7 bases between the two ends. CDR3 length: 13 residues.

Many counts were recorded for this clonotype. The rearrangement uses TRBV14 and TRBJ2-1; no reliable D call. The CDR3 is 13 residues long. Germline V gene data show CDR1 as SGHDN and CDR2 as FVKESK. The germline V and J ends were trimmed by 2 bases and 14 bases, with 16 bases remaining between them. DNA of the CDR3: TGTGCCAGCAGCCAATGGCCGCATAATTTCGAGTTCTTC. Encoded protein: CASSQWPHNFEFF.